The rows below give T cell receptor beta chains drawn from one sample of a study of cytomegalovirus exposure and HLA in healthy donors. The assay was immunoSEQ multiplex PCR, and TCRdb's table has in-frame clones only and misses some. The sample has about 160,000 clones, roughly 80% seen once. Sequencing was carried out using PBMCs. Receptors were obtained from a boy aged 2-9 years in good health and CMV-seronegative. Both conserved end residues are part of each CDR3. Each record gives: V gene, clone size, D gene, J gene, CDR3 protein, CDR3 DNA. The D gene is left open where the match is weak. Only some rows state a clone size, as once, few, many or a class for expanded clones.

v_gene: TRBV30; abundance: -; d_gene: -; j_gene: TRBJ1-1; CDR3aa: CAWSKGLMNTEAFF; CDR3nt: TGTGCCTGGAGTAAGGGACTTATGAACACTGAAGCTTTCTTT
v_gene: TRBV30; abundance: -; d_gene: -; j_gene: TRBJ2-2; CDR3aa: CAWSVTPSGELFF; CDR3nt: TGTGCCTGGAGTGTGACTCCGTCCGGGGAGCTGTTTTTT
v_gene: TRBV5-8; abundance: -; d_gene: -; j_gene: TRBJ1-2; CDR3aa: CASSLAVTHGYTF; CDR3nt: TGTGCCAGCAGCTTGGCGGTGACACATGGCTACACCTTC
v_gene: TRBV19; abundance: once; d_gene: -; j_gene: TRBJ1-1; CDR3aa: CASTQWEKTEAFF; CDR3nt: TGTGCCAGTACTCAGTGGGAGAAAACTGAAGCTTTCTTT
v_gene: TRBV27; abundance: -; d_gene: TRBD2; j_gene: TRBJ2-7; CDR3aa: CASTKTSGSYEQYF; CDR3nt: TGTGCCAGCACCAAGACTAGCGGGAGTTACGAGCAGTACTTC
v_gene: TRBV7-6; abundance: -; d_gene: TRBD1; j_gene: TRBJ2-5; CDR3aa: CASTPFFVGTGGRETQYF; CDR3nt: TGTGCCAGCACCCCCTTTTTTGTCGGGACAGGGGGCCGAGAGACCCAGTACTTC
v_gene: TRBV6-5; abundance: -; d_gene: TRBD1; j_gene: TRBJ1-2; CDR3aa: CASRKDRGLYGYTF; CDR3nt: TGTGCCAGCAGGAAGGACAGGGGGCTTTATGGCTACACCTTC
v_gene: TRBV14; abundance: -; d_gene: TRBD1; j_gene: TRBJ2-7; CDR3aa: CASSPLEGQGSSYEQYF; CDR3nt: TGTGCCAGCAGCCCATTAGAGGGACAGGGGTCCTCCTACGAGCAGTACTTC
v_gene: TRBV25-1; abundance: -; d_gene: TRBD2; j_gene: TRBJ2-7; CDR3aa: CASSGRAYEQYF; CDR3nt: TGTGCCAGCAGCGGGAGGGCCTACGAGCAGTACTTC
v_gene: TRBV25-1; abundance: -; d_gene: TRBD2; j_gene: TRBJ2-7; CDR3aa: CASSSSGSGSEQYF; CDR3nt: TGTGCCAGCAGTTCTAGCGGGAGTGGCTCCGAGCAGTACTTC
v_gene: TRBV5-1; abundance: -; d_gene: TRBD1; j_gene: TRBJ1-1; CDR3aa: CASSLAGTEMNTEAFF; CDR3nt: TGCGCCAGCAGCTTGGCCGGGACAGAGATGAACACTGAAGCTTTCTTT
v_gene: TRBV19; abundance: -; d_gene: -; j_gene: TRBJ1-1; CDR3aa: CASSIRGYKGTEAFF; CDR3nt: TGTGCCAGTAGTATTCGAGGGTATAAGGGCACTGAAGCTTTCTTT
v_gene: TRBV7-9; abundance: -; d_gene: -; j_gene: TRBJ1-1; CDR3aa: CASSRRNTEAFF; CDR3nt: TGTGCCAGCAGCCGGAGGAACACTGAAGCTTTCTTT
v_gene: TRBV5-5; abundance: once; d_gene: TRBD2; j_gene: TRBJ2-7; CDR3aa: CASSFDGTRTYEQYF; CDR3nt: TGTGCCAGCAGCTTCGACGGGACTAGGACCTACGAGCAGTACTTC
v_gene: TRBV21-1; abundance: -; d_gene: -; j_gene: TRBJ2-7; CDR3aa: CASSRAGTGEIRSYEQYF; CDR3nt: TGTGCCAGCAGCCGCGCCGGGACAGGGGAAATAAGATCCTACGAGCAGTACTTC
v_gene: TRBV19; abundance: -; d_gene: TRBD2; j_gene: TRBJ2-1; CDR3aa: CASSSALAGAVFF; CDR3nt: TGTGCCAGTAGTAGTGCTCTAGCGGGAGCGGTGTTCTTC
v_gene: TRBV7-2; abundance: -; d_gene: -; j_gene: TRBJ2-7; CDR3aa: CASSLLVSGRSYEQYF; CDR3nt: TGTGCCAGCAGCTTATTGGTTTCAGGGAGGTCCTACGAGCAGTACTTC
v_gene: TRBV7-6; abundance: -; d_gene: TRBD1; j_gene: TRBJ1-2; CDR3aa: CASSLTGAGYGYTF; CDR3nt: TGTGCCAGCAGCTTAACAGGGGCGGGCTATGGCTACACCTTC
v_gene: TRBV30; abundance: -; d_gene: TRBD2; j_gene: TRBJ2-7; CDR3aa: CAWTSGSYEQYF; CDR3nt: TGTGCCTGGACTAGCGGGAGCTACGAGCAGTACTTC
v_gene: TRBV4-1; abundance: -; d_gene: -; j_gene: TRBJ1-4; CDR3aa: CASSQDRRQGQLFF; CDR3nt: TGCGCCAGCAGCCAAGATCGTCGGCAGGGCCAACTGTTTTTT
v_gene: TRBV5-1; abundance: -; d_gene: TRBD1; j_gene: TRBJ1-1; CDR3aa: CASSFTGGLNTEAFF; CDR3nt: TGCGCCAGCAGCTTCACAGGGGGACTGAACACTGAAGCTTTCTTT
v_gene: TRBV7-9; abundance: -; d_gene: TRBD1; j_gene: TRBJ1-1; CDR3aa: CASSWGDRRNTEAFF; CDR3nt: TGTGCCAGCAGCTGGGGGGACAGGCGGAACACTGAAGCTTTCTTT
v_gene: TRBV5-4; abundance: -; d_gene: TRBD2; j_gene: TRBJ2-7; CDR3aa: CASSLNLREGGYEQYF; CDR3nt: TGTGCCAGCAGCTTGAATCTTCGGGAGGGGGGCTACGAGCAGTACTTC
v_gene: TRBV27; abundance: -; d_gene: -; j_gene: TRBJ1-2; CDR3aa: CASGSTDSFNYGYTF; CDR3nt: TGTGCCAGCGGGTCCACCGACAGTTTTAACTATGGCTACACCTTC
v_gene: TRBV19; abundance: -; d_gene: -; j_gene: TRBJ1-1; CDR3aa: CASTYTTEANTEAFF; CDR3nt: TGTGCCAGTACCTATACGACAGAAGCGAACACTGAAGCTTTCTTT
v_gene: TRBV18; abundance: -; d_gene: TRBD1; j_gene: TRBJ2-5; CDR3aa: CASSQARDRGTQYF; CDR3nt: TGTGCCAGCTCTCAAGCCCGGGACAGAGGGACCCAGTACTTC
v_gene: TRBV5-1; abundance: -; d_gene: TRBD1; j_gene: TRBJ2-2; CDR3aa: CASSLGDRDYTGELFF; CDR3nt: TGCGCCAGCAGCTTGGGGGACAGGGACTACACCGGGGAGCTGTTTTTT
v_gene: TRBV6-1; abundance: -; d_gene: TRBD2; j_gene: TRBJ2-5; CDR3aa: CASTETSGSGETQYF; CDR3nt: TGTGCCAGCACCGAGACTAGCGGGAGCGGCGAGACCCAGTACTTC
v_gene: TRBV25-1; abundance: once; d_gene: TRBD2; j_gene: TRBJ2-1; CDR3aa: CASMKRGDNEQFF; CDR3nt: TGTGCCAGCATGAAGCGGGGGGACAATGAGCAGTTCTTC
v_gene: TRBV28; abundance: -; d_gene: -; j_gene: TRBJ1-5; CDR3aa: CASSSNTGRTNQPQHF; CDR3nt: TGTGCCAGCAGTTCAAACACCGGACGGACAAATCAGCCCCAGCATTTT
v_gene: TRBV5-1; abundance: -; d_gene: TRBD2; j_gene: TRBJ2-7; CDR3aa: CASSLETSGLSSYEQYF; CDR3nt: TGCGCCAGCAGCTTGGAAACTAGCGGGCTAAGCTCCTACGAGCAGTACTTC
v_gene: TRBV6-5; abundance: -; d_gene: -; j_gene: TRBJ2-3; CDR3aa: CASSPRIDTQYF; CDR3nt: TGTGCCAGCAGTCCGAGGATAGATACGCAGTATTTT
v_gene: TRBV4-1; abundance: -; d_gene: TRBD2; j_gene: TRBJ2-3; CDR3aa: CASSLLGLGTDTQYF; CDR3nt: TGCGCCAGCAGCCTTTTGGGACTAGGAACAGATACGCAGTATTTT
v_gene: TRBV5-8; abundance: once; d_gene: TRBD2; j_gene: TRBJ2-7; CDR3aa: CASSYGGGLGYEQYF; CDR3nt: TGTGCCAGCAGCTATGGCGGGGGGCTGGGCTACGAGCAGTACTTC
v_gene: TRBV5-1; abundance: -; d_gene: -; j_gene: TRBJ1-1; CDR3aa: CASSLTIGRDTEAFF; CDR3nt: TGCGCCAGCAGCTTGACGATTGGGAGGGACACTGAAGCTTTCTTT
v_gene: TRBV6-5; abundance: few; d_gene: TRBD1; j_gene: TRBJ1-1; CDR3aa: CASTPRQGAEAFF; CDR3nt: TGTGCCAGCACCCCACGACAGGGGGCTGAAGCTTTCTTT
v_gene: TRBV19; abundance: -; d_gene: -; j_gene: TRBJ1-4; CDR3aa: CASSSTDATNEKLFF; CDR3nt: TGTGCCAGTAGCTCGACAGACGCAACTAATGAAAAACTGTTTTTT
v_gene: TRBV2; abundance: few; d_gene: -; j_gene: TRBJ2-7; CDR3aa: CATSTRIEQYF; CDR3nt: TGTGCCACCTCGACTAGAATTGAGCAGTACTTC
v_gene: TRBV7-8; abundance: -; d_gene: -; j_gene: TRBJ2-7; CDR3aa: CASSFPGSYEQYF; CDR3nt: TGTGCCAGCAGCTTTCCAGGTTCCTACGAGCAGTACTTC
v_gene: TRBV28; abundance: -; d_gene: TRBD1; j_gene: TRBJ1-2; CDR3aa: CASSFRDRGYTF; CDR3nt: TGTGCCAGCAGTTTTCGGGACAGGGGGTACACCTTC
v_gene: TRBV5-1; abundance: -; d_gene: -; j_gene: TRBJ1-2; CDR3aa: CASSNDYYGYTF; CDR3nt: TGCGCCAGCAGCAATGACTACTATGGCTACACCTTC
v_gene: TRBV29-1; abundance: -; d_gene: -; j_gene: TRBJ2-1; CDR3aa: CSVPQVRDWRFYNEQFF; CDR3nt: TGCAGCGTTCCTCAAGTCCGGGACTGGAGATTCTACAATGAGCAGTTCTTC
v_gene: TRBV6-1; abundance: few; d_gene: -; j_gene: TRBJ1-1; CDR3aa: CASSEGRGNTEAFF; CDR3nt: TGTGCCAGCAGTGAAGGACGGGGAAACACTGAAGCTTTCTTT
v_gene: TRBV6-6; abundance: few; d_gene: TRBD1; j_gene: TRBJ1-5; CDR3aa: CASDNRGYQPQHF; CDR3nt: TGTGCCAGCGATAACAGGGGATATCAGCCCCAGCATTTT
v_gene: TRBV5-8; abundance: -; d_gene: -; j_gene: TRBJ2-1; CDR3aa: CASSKEGGLSYNEQFF; CDR3nt: TGTGCCAGCAGCAAAGAAGGGGGTCTATCCTACAATGAGCAGTTCTTC
v_gene: TRBV27; abundance: -; d_gene: TRBD2; j_gene: TRBJ2-7; CDR3aa: CASSLTLGLAGRPYEQYF; CDR3nt: TGTGCCAGCAGTTTAACCCTCGGGCTAGCGGGTCGACCCTACGAGCAGTACTTC
v_gene: TRBV7-9; abundance: -; d_gene: TRBD2; j_gene: TRBJ2-2; CDR3aa: CASSLLAANTGELFF; CDR3nt: TGTGCCAGCAGCTTACTAGCGGCGAACACCGGGGAGCTGTTTTTT
v_gene: TRBV5-4; abundance: -; d_gene: TRBD2; j_gene: TRBJ2-7; CDR3aa: CASSWTSGKPYEQYF; CDR3nt: TGTGCCAGCAGCTGGACTAGCGGCAAACCCTACGAGCAGTACTTC
v_gene: TRBV4-1; abundance: few; d_gene: TRBD1; j_gene: TRBJ1-4; CDR3aa: CASSQDNWGQGGEKLFF; CDR3nt: TGCGCCAGCAGCCAAGATAATTGGGGACAGGGAGGGGAAAAACTGTTTTTT